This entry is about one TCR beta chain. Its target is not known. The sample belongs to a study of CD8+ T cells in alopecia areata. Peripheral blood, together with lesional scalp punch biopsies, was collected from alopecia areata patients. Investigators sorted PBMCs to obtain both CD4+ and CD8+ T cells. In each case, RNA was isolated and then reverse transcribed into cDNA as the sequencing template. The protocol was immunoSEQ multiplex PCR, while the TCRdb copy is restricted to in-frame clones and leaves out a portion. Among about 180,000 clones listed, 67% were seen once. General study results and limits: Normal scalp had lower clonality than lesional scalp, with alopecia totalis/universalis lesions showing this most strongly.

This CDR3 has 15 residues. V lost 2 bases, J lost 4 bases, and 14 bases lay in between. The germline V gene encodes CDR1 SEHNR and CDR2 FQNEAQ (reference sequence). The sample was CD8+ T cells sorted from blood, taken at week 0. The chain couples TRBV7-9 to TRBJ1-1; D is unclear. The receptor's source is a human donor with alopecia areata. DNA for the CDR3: TGTGCCAGCAGCTTACGGAGTTGGGGAGGCACTGAAGCTTTCTTT. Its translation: CASSLRSWGGTEAFF.